A selection of T cell receptor beta chains follows, all from one sample in a study of OX40 agonist ivuxolimab in advanced cancers. Sequenced by immunoSEQ multiplex PCR; TCRdb stores in-frame clones only, minus some. The sample includes more than 80,000 clones, approximately 94% of them seen just once. The sequencing here drew on CD4+ or CD8+ T cells sorted from blood, taken in a trial of the OX40 agonist ivuxolimab. These receptor sequences come from an adult with an advanced solid tumor such as melanoma, head and neck, liver or kidney cancer. Both conserved end residues are part of each CDR3. A D gene is named only where the DNA matches it firmly. Size is stated for part of the rows, as once, few or many counts, or as a class when the clone is expanded.

V gene: TRBV27; clone size: .; J gene: TRBJ1-1; D gene: .; CDR3 protein: CASLIRAGSHTEAFF; CDR3 DNA: TGTGCCAGCCTCATACGGGCAGGGAGCCACACTGAAGCTTTCTTT
V gene: TRBV27; clone size: .; J gene: TRBJ1-2; D gene: TRBD1; CDR3 protein: CASSSRDRVTNYGYTF; CDR3 DNA: TGTGCCAGCAGTTCCCGGGACAGGGTAACTAACTATGGCTACACCTTC
V gene: TRBV27; clone size: once; J gene: TRBJ1-1; D gene: .; CDR3 protein: CASSRGRNTEAFF; CDR3 DNA: TGTGCCAGCAGTAGGGGGAGGAACACTGAAGCTTTCTTT
V gene: TRBV5-4; clone size: .; J gene: TRBJ1-2; D gene: TRBD1; CDR3 protein: CASSSSGGGDYGYTF; CDR3 DNA: TGTGCCAGCAGCTCTTCAGGGGGCGGCGACTATGGCTACACCTTC
V gene: TRBV2; clone size: .; J gene: TRBJ2-7; D gene: TRBD2; CDR3 protein: CASSVSSGDSYEQYF; CDR3 DNA: TGTGCCAGCAGTGTTTCTAGCGGGGATTCCTACGAGCAGTACTTC
V gene: TRBV5-1; clone size: .; J gene: TRBJ2-7; D gene: .; CDR3 protein: CASSLVSGGIYEQYF; CDR3 DNA: TGCGCCAGCAGCTTGGTTTCAGGGGGGATTTACGAGCAGTACTTC
V gene: TRBV7-2; clone size: .; J gene: TRBJ2-7; D gene: .; CDR3 protein: CASSLFGPNYEQYF; CDR3 DNA: TGTGCCAGCAGCCTCTTCGGACCGAACTACGAGCAGTACTTC
V gene: TRBV27; clone size: .; J gene: TRBJ2-1; D gene: .; CDR3 protein: CASSLTGTYNEQFF; CDR3 DNA: TGTGCCAGCAGTTTAACAGGTACATACAATGAGCAGTTCTTC
V gene: TRBV11-3; clone size: .; J gene: TRBJ2-1; D gene: TRBD1; CDR3 protein: CASSLETVRQGTYNEQFF; CDR3 DNA: TGTGCCAGCAGCTTAGAGACCGTGAGACAGGGGACCTACAATGAGCAGTTCTTC
V gene: TRBV5-1; clone size: .; J gene: TRBJ2-5; D gene: .; CDR3 protein: CASSRDDFLQETQYF; CDR3 DNA: TGCGCCAGCAGCCGCGACGATTTTCTCCAAGAGACCCAGTACTTC
V gene: TRBV29-1; clone size: .; J gene: TRBJ2-2; D gene: .; CDR3 protein: CSVTFPSEGTGELFF; CDR3 DNA: TGCAGCGTGACCTTCCCTTCTGAGGGGACCGGGGAGCTGTTTTTT
V gene: TRBV11-2; clone size: .; J gene: TRBJ2-1; D gene: .; CDR3 protein: CASSLDSGGGVGGEQFF; CDR3 DNA: TGTGCCAGCAGCTTAGATTCCGGGGGCGGGGTCGGTGGTGAGCAGTTCTTC
V gene: TRBV5-8; clone size: .; J gene: TRBJ2-1; D gene: .; CDR3 protein: CASSLESNEQFF; CDR3 DNA: TGTGCCAGCAGCTTGGAAAGCAATGAGCAGTTCTTC
V gene: TRBV7-2; clone size: .; J gene: TRBJ2-7; D gene: TRBD2; CDR3 protein: CASSLTSGSYEQYF; CDR3 DNA: TGTGCCAGCAGCCTTACTAGCGGCTCCTACGAGCAGTACTTC
V gene: TRBV21-1; clone size: once; J gene: TRBJ1-1; D gene: .; CDR3 protein: CASSDRPKGVNTEAFF; CDR3 DNA: TGTGCCAGCAGTGATCGTCCGAAAGGGGTGAACACTGAAGCTTTCTTT
V gene: TRBV27; clone size: .; J gene: TRBJ2-7; D gene: TRBD1; CDR3 protein: CASSLSGTGRNEQYF; CDR3 DNA: TGTGCCAGCAGTTTATCCGGGACAGGGCGGAACGAGCAGTACTTC
V gene: TRBV7-2; clone size: .; J gene: TRBJ2-3; D gene: TRBD2; CDR3 protein: CASKGSGGIGNTQYF; CDR3 DNA: TGTGCCAGCAAAGGTAGCGGGGGGATCGGAAATACGCAGTATTTT
V gene: TRBV5-4; clone size: .; J gene: TRBJ2-1; D gene: .; CDR3 protein: CASSLARVSYNEQFF; CDR3 DNA: TGTGCCAGCAGCTTGGCCAGGGTATCCTACAATGAGCAGTTCTTC
V gene: TRBV5-4; clone size: .; J gene: TRBJ2-7; D gene: TRBD2; CDR3 protein: CASSFGTSGSYEQYF; CDR3 DNA: TGTGCCAGCAGCTTTGGGACTAGCGGTTCCTACGAGCAGTACTTC
V gene: TRBV5-6; clone size: once; J gene: TRBJ1-2; D gene: .; CDR3 protein: CASSSFFDSFDGYTF; CDR3 DNA: TGTGCCAGCAGCTCATTCTTCGACAGTTTTGATGGCTACACCTTC
V gene: TRBV7-9; clone size: .; J gene: TRBJ1-1; D gene: .; CDR3 protein: CASSESRGMNTEAFF; CDR3 DNA: TGTGCCAGCAGCGAAAGTAGGGGGATGAACACTGAAGCTTTCTTT
V gene: TRBV19; clone size: .; J gene: TRBJ1-1; D gene: .; CDR3 protein: CASSINQGMNTEAFF; CDR3 DNA: TGTGCCAGTAGTATAAACCAGGGTATGAACACTGAAGCTTTCTTT
V gene: TRBV2; clone size: .; J gene: TRBJ2-1; D gene: .; CDR3 protein: CASSPDLPNEQFF; CDR3 DNA: TGTGCCAGCAGTCCAGACTTACCCAATGAGCAGTTCTTC
V gene: TRBV28; clone size: .; J gene: TRBJ2-7; D gene: TRBD2; CDR3 protein: CASSPKLASYEQYF; CDR3 DNA: TGTGCCAGCAGCCCAAAACTAGCGAGCTACGAGCAGTACTTC
V gene: TRBV27; clone size: once; J gene: TRBJ2-1; D gene: TRBD2; CDR3 protein: CASSDASGNNYNEQFF; CDR3 DNA: TGTGCCAGCAGTGACGCGAGCGGGAACAACTACAATGAGCAGTTCTTC
V gene: TRBV28; clone size: once; J gene: TRBJ2-5; D gene: TRBD1; CDR3 protein: CASRVPGQGSETQYF; CDR3 DNA: TGTGCCAGCAGGGTCCCGGGACAGGGGAGCGAGACCCAGTACTTC
V gene: TRBV6-1; clone size: .; J gene: TRBJ2-5; D gene: TRBD1; CDR3 protein: CASSERADRAETQYF; CDR3 DNA: TGTGCCAGCAGTGAACGAGCGGACAGGGCAGAGACCCAGTACTTC
V gene: TRBV5-6; clone size: .; J gene: TRBJ2-3; D gene: .; CDR3 protein: CASSWGRDTQYF; CDR3 DNA: TGTGCCAGCAGCTGGGGCAGGGATACGCAGTATTTT
V gene: TRBV27; clone size: .; J gene: TRBJ1-2; D gene: .; CDR3 protein: CASSLGGGRVAGYTF; CDR3 DNA: TGTGCCAGCAGTTTAGGGGGGGGCAGAGTGGCTGGCTACACCTTC
V gene: TRBV27; clone size: .; J gene: TRBJ2-7; D gene: .; CDR3 protein: CASTQYGVRGDEQYF; CDR3 DNA: TGTGCCAGCACCCAATACGGGGTAAGGGGCGACGAGCAGTACTTC
V gene: TRBV27; clone size: few; J gene: TRBJ1-1; D gene: TRBD1; CDR3 protein: CASSLYRGTEAFF; CDR3 DNA: TGTGCCAGCAGTTTATACAGGGGTACTGAAGCTTTCTTT
V gene: TRBV4-3; clone size: .; J gene: TRBJ2-2; D gene: .; CDR3 protein: CASSQGLAINTGELFF; CDR3 DNA: TGCGCCAGCAGCCAAGGCCTAGCGATTAACACCGGGGAGCTGTTTTTT
V gene: TRBV27; clone size: .; J gene: TRBJ2-1; D gene: .; CDR3 protein: CASSLSNYNEQFF; CDR3 DNA: TGTGCCAGCAGTTTATCGAACTACAATGAGCAGTTCTTC
V gene: TRBV10-1; clone size: .; J gene: TRBJ2-1; D gene: .; CDR3 protein: CASSESIQGMNEQFF; CDR3 DNA: TGCGCCAGCAGTGAGTCGATCCAGGGTATGAATGAGCAGTTCTTC
V gene: TRBV4-1; clone size: .; J gene: TRBJ2-1; D gene: .; CDR3 protein: CASSHLPVDNEQFF; CDR3 DNA: TGCGCCAGCAGCCATCTCCCAGTCGACAATGAGCAGTTCTTC
V gene: TRBV10-3; clone size: .; J gene: TRBJ1-2; D gene: TRBD1; CDR3 protein: CAISESGQGNYGYTF; CDR3 DNA: TGTGCCATCAGTGAGTCTGGACAGGGTAACTATGGCTACACCTTC
V gene: TRBV30; clone size: .; J gene: TRBJ1-1; D gene: TRBD1; CDR3 protein: CAWSRGTGDTEAFF; CDR3 DNA: TGTGCCTGGAGCCGCGGGACAGGGGACACTGAAGCTTTCTTT
V gene: TRBV5-6; clone size: .; J gene: TRBJ2-1; D gene: .; CDR3 protein: CASSFGLGGGGNEQFF; CDR3 DNA: TGTGCCAGCAGCTTCGGTCTGGGCGGGGGCGGCAATGAGCAGTTCTTC
V gene: TRBV7-9; clone size: .; J gene: TRBJ2-4; D gene: TRBD2; CDR3 protein: CASSSLSGIAKNIQYF; CDR3 DNA: TGTGCCAGCAGCTCCCTTAGCGGGATAGCCAAAAACATTCAGTACTTC
V gene: TRBV6-7; clone size: .; J gene: TRBJ2-3; D gene: TRBD2; CDR3 protein: CASSYSPGGDTDTQYF; CDR3 DNA: TGTGCCAGCAGTTACTCGCCGGGGGGGGACACAGATACGCAGTATTTT
V gene: TRBV2; clone size: .; J gene: TRBJ1-2; D gene: .; CDR3 protein: CASSGQKKGYGYTF; CDR3 DNA: TGTGCCAGCAGTGGACAGAAAAAGGGTTATGGCTACACCTTC
V gene: TRBV28; clone size: .; J gene: TRBJ2-5; D gene: TRBD1; CDR3 protein: CASSSPWTGTGETQYF; CDR3 DNA: TGTGCCAGCAGTTCCCCGTGGACAGGGACGGGTGAGACCCAGTACTTC
V gene: TRBV4-1; clone size: .; J gene: TRBJ2-7; D gene: TRBD1; CDR3 protein: CASSQDWAGGTYEQYF; CDR3 DNA: TGCGCCAGCAGCCAAGATTGGGCAGGGGGAACCTACGAGCAGTACTTC
V gene: TRBV6-1; clone size: once; J gene: TRBJ1-2; D gene: .; CDR3 protein: CASSEYWADYGYTF; CDR3 DNA: TGTGCCAGCAGTGAATATTGGGCAGACTATGGCTACACCTTC
V gene: TRBV6-4; clone size: .; J gene: TRBJ2-1; D gene: .; CDR3 protein: CASSETGSSSYNEQFF; CDR3 DNA: TGTGCCAGCAGTGAAACGGGATCGAGCTCCTACAATGAGCAGTTCTTC
V gene: TRBV18; clone size: .; J gene: TRBJ1-1; D gene: .; CDR3 protein: CASSRGPYTMNTEAFF; CDR3 DNA: TGTGCCAGCTCACGCGGACCCTACACCATGAACACTGAAGCTTTCTTT
V gene: TRBV27; clone size: .; J gene: TRBJ2-3; D gene: .; CDR3 protein: CASSLFRVLDTQYF; CDR3 DNA: TGTGCCAGCAGTTTATTCCGGGTCCTGGATACGCAGTATTTT
V gene: TRBV14; clone size: .; J gene: TRBJ1-1; D gene: .; CDR3 protein: CASSQVGFEAFF; CDR3 DNA: TGTGCCAGCAGCCAAGTTGGGTTTGAAGCTTTCTTT
V gene: TRBV5-1; clone size: .; J gene: TRBJ1-2; D gene: TRBD1; CDR3 protein: CASSLVDRERYGYTF; CDR3 DNA: TGCGCCAGCAGCTTGGTGGACAGGGAAAGGTATGGCTACACCTTC
V gene: TRBV5-1; clone size: .; J gene: TRBJ1-4; D gene: .; CDR3 protein: CASSAAGFTGEKLFF; CDR3 DNA: TGCGCCAGCAGCGCGGCCGGGTTTACAGGGGAAAAACTGTTTTTT
V gene: TRBV19; clone size: .; J gene: TRBJ2-7; D gene: .; CDR3 protein: CASSILSGSYEQYF; CDR3 DNA: TGTGCCAGTAGTATCCTCAGCGGGTCCTACGAGCAGTACTTC
V gene: TRBV9; clone size: .; J gene: TRBJ1-1; D gene: .; CDR3 protein: CASNLRGGNTEAFF; CDR3 DNA: TGTGCCAGCAATCTCAGGGGTGGGAACACTGAAGCTTTCTTT
V gene: TRBV28; clone size: once; J gene: TRBJ2-3; D gene: .; CDR3 protein: CASSFGGAGTDTQYF; CDR3 DNA: TGTGCCAGCAGTTTTGGGGGGGCTGGCACAGATACGCAGTATTTT
V gene: TRBV10-2; clone size: .; J gene: TRBJ2-3; D gene: .; CDR3 protein: CASSEGSNTDTQYF; CDR3 DNA: TGCGCCAGCAGTGAGGGCTCCAACACAGATACGCAGTATTTT
V gene: TRBV7-9; clone size: .; J gene: TRBJ2-1; D gene: .; CDR3 protein: CASSLPRQYDEQFF; CDR3 DNA: TGTGCCAGCAGCTTACCCCGACAGTATGATGAGCAGTTCTTC
V gene: TRBV27; clone size: .; J gene: TRBJ1-6; D gene: TRBD1; CDR3 protein: CASSILRDRGRNSPLHF; CDR3 DNA: TGTGCCAGCAGTATACTCCGGGACAGGGGTCGAAATTCACCCCTCCACTTT
V gene: TRBV6-5; clone size: .; J gene: TRBJ1-2; D gene: .; CDR3 protein: CASSLTGEDGYTF; CDR3 DNA: TGTGCCAGCAGTCTGACAGGAGAGGATGGCTACACCTTC
V gene: TRBV5-5; clone size: .; J gene: TRBJ1-4; D gene: .; CDR3 protein: CASSLGRGGEGEKLFF; CDR3 DNA: TGTGCCAGCAGCTTGGGTCGCGGCGGTGAGGGGGAAAAACTGTTTTTT